These 15 T cell receptor beta chains came from one sample sequenced in a study of T cell responses to AZD1222 COVID-19 vaccine. The repertoire was sequenced with immunoSEQ multiplex PCR; TCRdb's copy has only in-frame clones and lacks some. The sample contains more than 150,000 clones, almost 90% of which appear only once. This sample comprised peripheral blood, obtained on day 0 of AZD1222 vaccination. The receptors were sampled from an adult in good health.

The chain has TRBV5-6 and TRBJ2-5; D might be TRBD1 or TRBD2, each matching 5 bases. Trimming pared 1 base from V and 13 bases from J, leaving 23 bases between. This CDR3 spans 15 amino acids. Germline assignment: CDR1 SGHDT and CDR2 YYEEEE. The CDR3 DNA sequence: TGTGCCAGCAGCTTGAGCCCCGGGACCGTCCCCTTTATGTACTTC. The encoded protein is CASSLSPGTVPFMYF. Filled out from reference TRBV5-6 and TRBJ2-5, the complete variable domain reads DAGVTQSPTHLIKTRGQQVTLRCSPKSGHDTVSWYQQALGQGPQFIFQYYEEEERQRGNFPDRFSGHQFPNYSSELNVNALLLGDSALYLCASSLSPGTVPFMYFGPGTRLLVL.

The chain combines TRBV15 with TRBJ2-4; unclear D gene. Trimming took 1 base from V and 8 from J, leaving 6 bases between them. The CDR3 has 12 residues. The germline gives CDR1 LNHNV, CDR2 YYDKDF (reference sequence). The CDR3 region has the DNA TGTGCCACCAGCAGAGTGGCCGACATTCAGTACTTC. Translating gives CATSRVADIQYF.

This clone has only a few counts. The chain is built from TRBV18 and TRBJ1-5, with D possibly matching TRBD1 (6 bases). CDR1 KGHSH and CDR2 LQKENI come from the germline V gene. The length of the CDR3 is 14 residues. V lost 1 base to trimming and J lost 4 bases, with 8 bases between them. The CDR3 DNA is TGTGCCAGCTCACCACAGGGGGGGAATCAGCCCCAGCATTTT. Its protein product is CASSPQGGNQPQHF.

Remarks on this clone: In the same sample, other DNA sequences code for this CDR3. V usage is TRBV6-5 and J usage is TRBJ1-2; TRBD1 aligns across 9 bases. With V trimmed by 5 bases and J by 2 bases, 3 bases remained unmatched. CDR3 length: 14 amino acids. Germline V gene lookup returns CDR1 MNHEY and CDR2 SVGAGI. In DNA form, the CDR3 reads TGTGCCAGCAGTCGGACAGGGGAAAACTATGGCTACACCTTC. This codes for CASSRTGENYGYTF.

The chain combines TRBV18 with TRBJ1-5; 7 bases fit TRBD1. Looked up from germline, CDR1 is KGHSH and CDR2 is LQKENI. The trim removed 3 bases at V and 4 bases at J, leaving 0 bases unmatched. CDR3 size: 13 residues. CDR3 nucleotides: TGTGCCAGCTCACCGGGACAGAATCAGCCCCAGCATTTT. Translated: CASSPGQNQPQHF. The full variable domain, in which reference TRBV18 and TRBJ1-5 provide the parts outside the CDR3, is NAGVMQNPRHLVRRRGQEARLRCSPMKGHSHVYWYRQLPEEGLKFMVYLQKENIIDESGMPKERFSAEFPKEGPSILRIQQVVRGDSAAYFCASSPGQNQPQHFGDGTRLSIL.

This clone has a single count. This chain connects TRBV4-2 to TRBJ2-2, with TRBD2 identical over 14 bases. The CDR3 is made up of 22 amino acids. Trimming took 0 bases from V and 5 from J; bases not matched to a gene: 17. Germline lookup yields CDR1 LGHNA and CDR2 YNFKEQ. The CDR3 is CASSQDLIIGLAGGRGTGELFF. In DNA form, the CDR3 reads TGTGCCAGCAGCCAAGATCTAATCATAGGACTAGCGGGAGGTAGGGGTACCGGGGAGCTGTTTTTT.

V gene TRBV6-5 combines with J gene TRBJ1-1, with 10 positions matching TRBD1. This CDR3 contains 15 residues. Germline V gives CDR1 MNHEY, CDR2 SVGAGI. V shed 5 bases, J shed 6 bases, and the junction held 9 bases outside the gene matches. The CDR3 loop is CASSRGTGEDAEAFF. CDR3 in DNA: TGTGCCAGCAGTAGGGGGACAGGGGAGGACGCTGAAGCTTTCTTT.

The chain has TRBV9 and TRBJ1-1, with no clear D. Germline assignment: CDR1 SGDLS and CDR2 YYNGEE. The CDR3 totals 13 residues. Between the trimmed V and J ends, which lost 0 bases and 4 bases, there was a span of 7 bases. The CDR3 region is CASSVDPGTEAFF. The CDR3, as DNA: TGTGCCAGCAGCGTAGATCCGGGCACTGAAGCTTTCTTT. Variable domain in full (rest from reference TRBV9 and TRBJ1-1): DSGVTQTPKHLITATGQRVTLRCSPRSGDLSVYWYQQSLDQGLQFLIQYYNGEERAKGNILERFSAQQFPDLHSELNLSSLELGDSALYFCASSVDPGTEAFFGQGTRLTVV.

The chain uses TRBV30 and TRBJ2-3; D is perhaps TRBD1 or TRBD2 (5 bases each). V was pared by 4 bases and J by 4 bases, with 9 bases between. The germline V gene has CDR1 GTSNPN and CDR2 SVGIG (reference sequence). The CDR3 sequence is 12 residues long. Here the CDR3 reads CAWTRGADTQYF. CDR3 in DNA: TGTGCCTGGACAAGAGGGGCAGATACGCAGTATTTT.

This chain joins TRBV5-6 and TRBJ1-2, with D maybe TRBD1 (5 bases). The length of the CDR3 is 13 residues. V lost 4 bases, J lost 0 bases, and 7 bases lay in between. Germline V gene data show CDR1 as SGHDT and CDR2 as YYEEEE. CDR3 sequence (DNA): TGTGCCAGCAGCCCGGGGCCTAACTATGGCTACACCTTC. It yields the protein CASSPGPNYGYTF.

The chain uses TRBV28 and TRBJ2-7; 7 nucleotides match TRBD2. J gave up 3 bases and V 5 bases, and 10 bases lay outside the gene matches. Per germline, CDR1 MDHEN and CDR2 SYDVKM. This CDR3 contains 15 residues. CDR3 bases: TGTGCCAGCAGTAAGGCCAGGGCTAGCGGCTACGAGCAGTACTTC. Translating gives CASSKARASGYEQYF.

J is TRBJ1-6 and V is TRBV6-5, with a tentative D call TRBD1 (6 bases). Germline CDR1 is MNHEY and CDR2 is SVGAGI. The V and J ends lost 0 bases and 10 bases respectively, with 13 bases between them. There are 15 residues in the CDR3. The CDR3 reads CASSYSGQGYSPLHF. As DNA, the CDR3 is TGTGCCAGCAGTTACTCGGGCCAGGGGTACTCACCCCTCCACTTT.

The J gene is TRBJ2-7, the V gene TRBV3-1 (or the pseudogene TRBV3-2); TRBD2 agrees at 8 bases. The CDR3 spans 13 residues. With V trimmed by 2 bases and J by 7 bases, 4 bases remained unmatched. CDR1 and CDR2 from the germline V gene are LGHDT and YNNKEL (reference sequence). CDR3 coding DNA: TGTGCCAGCAGCCAAACTAGCGGTTTTGAGCAGTACTTC. Its translation: CASSQTSGFEQYF.

This clone was counted a single time. This chain connects TRBV12-5 to TRBJ2-7; 12 bases are a match to TRBD2. The trim removed 0 bases at V and 4 bases at J, leaving 28 bases unmatched. Germline V lookup: CDR1 LGHNT, CDR2 FRNRAP. The CDR3 consists of 24 residues. CDR3 region: CASGLVHGTGGPSSSTSGGYEQYF. CDR3 coding DNA: TGTGCTAGTGGTTTGGTACACGGGACGGGAGGCCCCTCCTCGTCGACTAGCGGGGGATACGAGCAGTACTTC.

This chain uses TRBV4-2 with TRBJ1-1; 9 positions match TRBD1. V was pared by 7 bases and J by 5 bases, with 11 bases of the junction left unmatched. The CDR3 is 15 amino acids. The germline gives CDR1 LGHNA, CDR2 YNFKEQ. The CDR3 bases are TGTGCCAGCACCTTGGGACAGGGTTCGTGGACTGAAGCTTTCTTT. This sequence encodes CASTLGQGSWTEAFF.